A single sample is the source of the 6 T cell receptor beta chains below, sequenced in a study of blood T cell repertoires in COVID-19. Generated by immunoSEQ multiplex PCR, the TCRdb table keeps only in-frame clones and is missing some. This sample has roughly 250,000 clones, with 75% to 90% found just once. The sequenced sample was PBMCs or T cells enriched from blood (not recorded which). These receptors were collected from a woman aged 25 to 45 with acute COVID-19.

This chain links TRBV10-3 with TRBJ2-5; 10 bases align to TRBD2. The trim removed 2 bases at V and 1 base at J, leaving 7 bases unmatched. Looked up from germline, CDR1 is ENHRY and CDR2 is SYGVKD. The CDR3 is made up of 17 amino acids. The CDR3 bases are TGTGCCATCAGTGAGCTTACTAGCGGGGTCGGCCAAGAGACCCAGTACTTC. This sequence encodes CAISELTSGVGQETQYF.

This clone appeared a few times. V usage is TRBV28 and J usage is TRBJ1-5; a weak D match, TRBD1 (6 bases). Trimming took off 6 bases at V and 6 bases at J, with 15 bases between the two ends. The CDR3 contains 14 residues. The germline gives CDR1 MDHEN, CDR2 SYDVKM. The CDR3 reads CASRPTGFSQPQHF. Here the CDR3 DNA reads TGTGCCAGCAGGCCTACAGGGTTTAGTCAGCCCCAGCATTTT.

CDR3 amino acids: CASSAQGTNTGELFF. The CDR3 DNA follows: TGTGCCAGCAGCGCACAGGGGACGAACACCGGGGAGCTGTTTTTT. The V call is TRBV9, the J call TRBJ2-2; 7 nucleotides align to TRBD1. Germline values: CDR1 SGDLS, CDR2 YYNGEE. The CDR3 length is 15 residues. The junction had 2 bases not matched to a gene; V was cut back by 3 bases and J by 0 bases.

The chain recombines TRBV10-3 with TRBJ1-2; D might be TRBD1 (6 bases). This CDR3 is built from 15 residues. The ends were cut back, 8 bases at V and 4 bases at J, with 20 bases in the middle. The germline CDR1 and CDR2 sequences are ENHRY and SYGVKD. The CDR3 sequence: CAIPARAGQTYGYTF. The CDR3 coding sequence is TGTGCCATCCCGGCGCGGGCAGGACAGACCTATGGCTACACCTTC.

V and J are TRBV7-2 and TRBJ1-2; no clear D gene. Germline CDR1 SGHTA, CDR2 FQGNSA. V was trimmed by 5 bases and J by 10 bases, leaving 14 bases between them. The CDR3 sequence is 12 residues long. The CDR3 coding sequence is TGTGCCAGCAGCCAGCGGCAGGCACCCTACACCTTC. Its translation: CASSQRQAPYTF.

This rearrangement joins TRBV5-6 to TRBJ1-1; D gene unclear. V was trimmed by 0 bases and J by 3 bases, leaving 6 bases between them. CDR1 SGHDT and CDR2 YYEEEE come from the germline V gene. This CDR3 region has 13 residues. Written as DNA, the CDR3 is TGTGCCAGCAGCTTGGAACAGTACACTGAAGCTTTCTTT. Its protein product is CASSLEQYTEAFF.